This T cell receptor beta chain was sequenced in a study of OX40 agonist ivuxolimab in advanced cancers. Germline CDR1 and CDR2: ENHRY and SYGVKD. V was trimmed by 2 bases and J by 6 bases, leaving 11 bases between them. CDR3 length: 14 amino acids. Some clones are missing from TCRdb's copy, which holds only in-frame ones; the method was immunoSEQ multiplex PCR. Altogether about 50,000 clones are present, about four fifths being singletons, with the ten largest covering about 3%. Material: CD4+ or CD8+ T cells sorted from blood, obtained in a trial of the OX40 agonist ivuxolimab. This clonotype was obtained from an adult with an advanced solid tumor such as melanoma, head and neck, liver or kidney cancer. V is TRBV10-3 and J is TRBJ2-1; possibly TRBD2 for D (6 bases). Written as DNA, the CDR3 is TGTGCCATCAGTGAGGCCCGGGACTTCAATGAGCAGTTCTTC. It encodes CAISEARDFNEQFF.